This T cell receptor (beta chain) was captured by sequencing in a study of blood T cells in healthy people across ages. CDR1 SGHRS and CDR2 YFSETQ come from the germline V gene. The CDR3 is made up of 19 amino acids. Deletions cut 4 bases from V and 2 bases from J, with 22 bases between. A J-beta primer mix and a sample-barcoded 5' primer were used in a second PCR of roughly 7 to 12 cycles. Each cDNA molecule carried a tag from a template-switch adaptor that contained 12 random nucleotides. TCRdb redid the calling of the 5' RACE reads with MiXCR, one entry per CDR3 protein. Of approximately 800,000 distinct CDR3 sequences listed, roughly 60% are singletons. No fewer than 5.5 micrograms of total RNA were isolated from every sample.

V gene TRBV5-1 combines with J gene TRBJ1-6; a possible D gene is TRBD1 (5 bases). The origin of this receptor is a young man in good health. Sequencing input: blood. The CDR3 DNA reads as TGCGCCAGCAGCACCTCAGCCGACAGCATCGACCCCTATAATTCACCCCTCCACTTT. Amino acids: CASSTSADSIDPYNSPLHF.